This TCR beta chain was documented in a study of shared clonotypes between healthy human individuals. CD45RO-negative, CCR7-positively selected cells formed the naive CD8 fraction, excluding terminally differentiated effector memory CD45RA+ cells. Looked up from germline, CDR1 is SGHVS and CDR2 is FQNEAQ. V gave up 5 bases and J gave up 4 bases; unmatched junction bases: 9. The CDR3 is 17 residues long. The material for each subset, its genomic DNA, was split evenly across several immunoSEQ plates. The assay was immunoSEQ multiplex PCR, and TCRdb's table has in-frame clones only and misses some. The sample contains under 700,000 clones, approximately 95% of which appear only once.

The chain has TRBV7-8 and TRBJ2-7; the match to TRBD2 covers 15 bases. This TCR was recovered from a woman younger than 45 in good health. Material: naive CD8+ T cells sorted from blood. CDR3: CASSVGLAGGPWYEQYF. The CDR3 nucleotides read TGTGCCAGCAGCGTCGGACTAGCGGGAGGGCCGTGGTACGAGCAGTACTTC.